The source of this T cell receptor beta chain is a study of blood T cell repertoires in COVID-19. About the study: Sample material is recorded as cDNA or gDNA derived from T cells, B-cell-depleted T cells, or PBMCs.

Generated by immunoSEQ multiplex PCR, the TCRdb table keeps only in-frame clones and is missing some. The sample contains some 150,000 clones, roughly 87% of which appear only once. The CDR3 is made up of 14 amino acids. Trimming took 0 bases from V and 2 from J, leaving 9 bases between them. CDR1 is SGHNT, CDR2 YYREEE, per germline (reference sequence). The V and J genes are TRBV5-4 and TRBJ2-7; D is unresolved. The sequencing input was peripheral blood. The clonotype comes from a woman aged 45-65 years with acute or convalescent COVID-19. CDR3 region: CASSLGQRTYEQYF. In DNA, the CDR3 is TGTGCCAGCAGCTTGGGCCAGCGAACCTACGAGCAGTACTTC.